This is a list of T cell receptor beta chains from one sample in a study of OX40 agonist ivuxolimab in advanced cancers. This table comes from immunoSEQ multiplex PCR, and its TCRdb copy is limited to in-frame clones, with some not included. The sample lists tens of thousands of clones, roughly nine tenths occurring once. Sequenced here: CD4+ or CD8+ T cells sorted from blood, sampled in a trial of the OX40 agonist ivuxolimab. The receptors stem from an adult with an advanced solid tumor such as melanoma, head and neck, liver or kidney cancer. Both conserved end residues are part of each CDR3. The D gene is left open where the match is weak. Expanded clones are given a class, and other clones once, few, many or no size at all.

j_gene | abundance | v_gene | d_gene | CDR3aa | CDR3nt
TRBJ2-7 | once | TRBV5-8 | NA | CASSSDSTSYEQYF | TGTGCCAGCAGCTCGGACAGTACTTCCTACGAGCAGTACTTC
TRBJ2-1 | NA | TRBV7-9 | TRBD1 | CASTEDGTGAWEQFF | TGTGCCAGCACCGAGGACGGGACAGGGGCTTGGGAGCAGTTCTTC
TRBJ1-3 | once | TRBV28 | NA | CASSLGSSWAPGNTIYF | TGTGCCAGCAGTTTAGGGTCCTCCTGGGCCCCTGGAAACACCATATATTTT
TRBJ2-7 | NA | TRBV5-4 | TRBD2 | CASSDPGLAYEQYF | TGTGCCAGCAGCGACCCGGGACTAGCCTACGAGCAGTACTTC
TRBJ1-5 | NA | TRBV4-1 | NA | CASSQDVENQPQHF | TGCGCCAGCAGCCAAGATGTAGAAAATCAGCCCCAGCATTTT
TRBJ2-7 | NA | TRBV28 | NA | CASSLPPGHLYEQYF | TGTGCCAGCAGTTTGCCCCCGGGACACCTATACGAGCAGTACTTC
TRBJ1-4 | NA | TRBV5-1 | TRBD1 | CASSWAGQGNEKLFF | TGCGCCAGCAGCTGGGCGGGACAGGGGAATGAAAAACTGTTTTTT
TRBJ1-5 | NA | TRBV28 | NA | CASSFIGSNQPQHF | TGTGCCAGCAGTTTTATTGGCAGCAATCAGCCCCAGCATTTT
TRBJ1-2 | once | TRBV7-9 | NA | CASSLAANYGYTF | TGTGCCAGCAGCTTAGCAGCTAACTATGGCTACACCTTC
TRBJ2-5 | NA | TRBV28 | NA | CASSPSLKEETQYF | TGTGCCAGCAGTCCCTCGTTAAAAGAGGAGACCCAGTACTTC
TRBJ2-7 | NA | TRBV27 | NA | CASSPGTASYEQYF | TGTGCCAGCAGTCCCGGGACGGCCTCCTACGAGCAGTACTTC